In this sample, the clone carrying this T cell receptor beta chain turned up many times. The data were taken from a study of read filtering for tumor transcriptome and immune sequencing. From 400 to 450 ng of RNA, a library with molecular barcoded alpha/delta and beta/gamma adaptors was made. TCRdb reanalysed the reads using MiXCR and keeps one entry per CDR3 protein. The sample lists some 130,000 distinct CDR3 sequences, over 10% occurring once. Looked up from germline, CDR1 is MNHNY and CDR2 is SVGAGI (reference sequence). This CDR3 is built from 15 residues. V gave up 6 bases and J gave up 5 bases; unmatched junction bases: 12.

The sequenced sample consisted of a population of CD138-negative cells sorted from bone marrow. This chain links TRBV6-6 with TRBJ2-5; 7 bases are shared with TRBD2. This sequence was found in a donor aged 40 or older with multiple myeloma. CDR3: CASSHPSGIEETQYF. The CDR3 DNA is TGTGCCAGCAGCCACCCAAGCGGGATTGAGGAGACCCAGTACTTC.